Listed below are T cell receptor beta chains from one sample, sequenced in a study of blood T cell repertoires in COVID-19. Data came from immunoSEQ multiplex PCR; TCRdb stores just in-frame clones and leaves some out. The repertoire consists of 99,000 or so clones, with 91% occurring once and the leading ten covering approximately 5.6%. Material for sequencing was peripheral blood. These receptors all come from a human donor in a cohort sampled during active COVID-19. The CDR3 runs from the conserved cysteine through the conserved F or W. Each record gives: D gene, V gene, J gene, CDR3 DNA, CDR3 protein. D genes are given only for firm matches.

D: TRBD1
V: TRBV19
J: TRBJ1-1
DNA: TGTGCCAGTAGACCGGACAGGGGGCGTAACACTGAAGCTTTCTTT
CDR3: CASRPDRGRNTEAFF

D: TRBD1
V: TRBV6-5
J: TRBJ2-7
DNA: TGTGCCAGCAGGCCGTCACAGGGGGTTTTAGGCTTC
CDR3: CASRPSQGVLGF

D: -
V: TRBV2
J: TRBJ2-3
DNA: TGTGCAAGCAAGGTCCTAGCCACTAGCACAGATACGCAGTATTTT
CDR3: CASKVLATSTDTQYF

D: TRBD1
V: TRBV9
J: TRBJ1-2
DNA: TGTGCCAGCAGCGTAGCCCCACAGGGGTCCCTAAAATATGGCTACACCTTC
CDR3: CASSVAPQGSLKYGYTF

D: -
V: TRBV10-2
J: TRBJ1-2
DNA: TGCGCCACCCGTCATCCCGCGTGGGGCTACACCTTC
CDR3: CATRHPAWGYTF

D: -
V: TRBV7-2
J: TRBJ1-6
DNA: TGTGCCAGCAGCCCAGGGTATACCCTTCCCCTCCACTTT
CDR3: CASSPGYTLPLHF

D: TRBD2
V: TRBV2
J: TRBJ2-2
DNA: TGTGCCAGCAGAGCAAGCGGGAGTAGAACCGGGGAGCTGTTTTTT
CDR3: CASRASGSRTGELFF

D: -
V: TRBV7-8
J: TRBJ2-5
DNA: TGTGCCAGCAGCTTAGTTCCAGGCCAAGAGACCCAGTACTTC
CDR3: CASSLVPGQETQYF

D: -
V: TRBV4-2
J: TRBJ2-7
DNA: TGTGCCAGCAGCCATGGGGCTAGCGCCTCCTCCTACGAGCAGTACTTC
CDR3: CASSHGASASSYEQYF

D: -
V: TRBV6-1
J: TRBJ1-1
DNA: TGTGCCAGCAGTGAAGCCGGCGGGGGGAAGACTGAAGCTTTCTTT
CDR3: CASSEAGGGKTEAFF

D: TRBD1
V: TRBV6-5
J: TRBJ1-3
DNA: TGTGCCAGCAGCCGGGACAGGGGTGGAAACACCATATATTTT
CDR3: CASSRDRGGNTIYF

D: -
V: TRBV19
J: TRBJ1-1
DNA: TGTGCCAGTAGTAAGGCCCAAAGCGGCACTGAAGCTTTCTTT
CDR3: CASSKAQSGTEAFF

D: TRBD2
V: TRBV6-1
J: TRBJ2-1
DNA: TGTGCCAGCAGTAAAGAACTAGCGGGAGCGCGAAATGAGCAGTTCTTC
CDR3: CASSKELAGARNEQFF

D: -
V: TRBV28
J: TRBJ2-7
DNA: TGTGCCAGCAGTTTATTGAGGGATCGGGCCTACGAGCAGTACTTC
CDR3: CASSLLRDRAYEQYF

D: -
V: TRBV10-2
J: TRBJ1-3
DNA: TGCGCCAGCAGTATGGGGGCAGGTGGAAACACCATATATTTT
CDR3: CASSMGAGGNTIYF

D: TRBD1
V: TRBV11-2
J: TRBJ2-7
DNA: TGTGCCAGCAGCCCGGACAGGAGTTCCTACGAGCAGTACTTC
CDR3: CASSPDRSSYEQYF

D: -
V: TRBV6-5
J: TRBJ2-5
DNA: TGTGCCAGCACCCCTCTCGCGGGGGCCCGAGGGACCCAGTACTTC
CDR3: CASTPLAGARGTQYF

D: -
V: TRBV15
J: TRBJ1-5
DNA: TGTGCCACCAGCAGAGAAGAACATAACCCTAATCAGCCCCAGCATTTT
CDR3: CATSREEHNPNQPQHF

D: TRBD1
V: TRBV11-2
J: TRBJ2-3
DNA: TGTGCCAGCAGCTTAGATACGCCGGGACAGCTCACAGATACGCAGTATTTT
CDR3: CASSLDTPGQLTDTQYF

D: -
V: TRBV7-2
J: TRBJ2-7
DNA: TGTGCCAGCAGCTTAGGTCAGGGTGCGATCGAGCAGTACTTC
CDR3: CASSLGQGAIEQYF

D: -
V: TRBV28
J: TRBJ2-3
DNA: TGTGCCAGCAGTTCACACCTCCGGGCAGCCAGGGGTACGCAGTATTTT
CDR3: CASSSHLRAARGTQYF

D: TRBD2
V: TRBV7-2
J: TRBJ2-7
DNA: TGTGCCAGCAGCGCGGGGACTAGCGGGAGGGTGTACGAGCAGTACTTC
CDR3: CASSAGTSGRVYEQYF

D: -
V: TRBV6-1
J: TRBJ2-2
DNA: TGTGCCAGCAGTGACCTCGGGGTTCTAGGGAATGTGGTTAACACCGGGGAGCTGTTTTTT
CDR3: CASSDLGVLGNVVNTGELFF